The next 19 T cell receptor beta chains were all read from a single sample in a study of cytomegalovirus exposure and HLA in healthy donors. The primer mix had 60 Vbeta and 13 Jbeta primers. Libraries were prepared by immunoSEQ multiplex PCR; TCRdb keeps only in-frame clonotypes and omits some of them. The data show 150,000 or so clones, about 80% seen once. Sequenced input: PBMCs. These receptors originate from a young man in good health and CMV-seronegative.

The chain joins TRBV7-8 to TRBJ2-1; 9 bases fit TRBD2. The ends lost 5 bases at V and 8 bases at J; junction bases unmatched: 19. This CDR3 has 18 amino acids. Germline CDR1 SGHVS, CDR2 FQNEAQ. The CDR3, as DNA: TGTGCCAGCAGCCCGACCATAAGTAGAGCGGGAGGCCCGGATGAGCAGTTCTTC. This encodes CASSPTISRAGGPDEQFF.

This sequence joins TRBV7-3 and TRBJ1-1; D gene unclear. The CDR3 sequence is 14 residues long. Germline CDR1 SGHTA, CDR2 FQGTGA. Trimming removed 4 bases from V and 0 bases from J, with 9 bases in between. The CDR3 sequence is CASSSLGVNTEAFF. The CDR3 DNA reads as TGTGCCAGCAGCTCATTAGGAGTGAACACTGAAGCTTTCTTT.

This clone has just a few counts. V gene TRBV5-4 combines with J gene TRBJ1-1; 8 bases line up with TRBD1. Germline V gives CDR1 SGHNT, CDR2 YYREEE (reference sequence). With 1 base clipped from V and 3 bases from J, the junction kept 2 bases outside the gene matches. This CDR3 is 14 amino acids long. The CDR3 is CASSLPGGYTEAFF. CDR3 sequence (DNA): TGTGCCAGCAGCTTGCCAGGGGGCTACACTGAAGCTTTCTTT.

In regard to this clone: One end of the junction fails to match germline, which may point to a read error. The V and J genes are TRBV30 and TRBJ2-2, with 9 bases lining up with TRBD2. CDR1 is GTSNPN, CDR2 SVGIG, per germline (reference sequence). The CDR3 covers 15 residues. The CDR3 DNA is TGTGCCTGGAGTGGGGCTAGCGGGAACGCCGGGGAGCTGTTTTTT. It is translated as CAWSGASGNAGELFF.

The CDR3 loop is CASSQFGLAGRGEQFF. CDR3 nucleotides: TGCGCCAGCAGCCAATTTGGACTAGCGGGGAGGGGTGAGCAGTTCTTC. The chain is built from TRBV4-1 and TRBJ2-1; 12 bases align to TRBD2. Germline CDR1 and CDR2: MGHRA and YSYEKL. The ends lost 2 bases at V and 9 bases at J; junction bases unmatched: 8. The CDR3 is made up of 16 amino acids.

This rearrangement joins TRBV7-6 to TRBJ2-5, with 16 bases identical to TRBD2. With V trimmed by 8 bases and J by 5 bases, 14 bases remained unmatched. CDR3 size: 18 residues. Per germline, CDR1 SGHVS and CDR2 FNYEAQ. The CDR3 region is CASHKGTSGREAGETQYF. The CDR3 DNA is TGTGCCAGCCACAAGGGGACTAGCGGGAGGGAAGCGGGGGAGACCCAGTACTTC.

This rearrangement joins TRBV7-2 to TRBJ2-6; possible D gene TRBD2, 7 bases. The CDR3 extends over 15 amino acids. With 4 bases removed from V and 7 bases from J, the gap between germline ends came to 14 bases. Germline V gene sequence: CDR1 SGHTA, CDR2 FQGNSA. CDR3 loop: CASSSEGGVANVLTF. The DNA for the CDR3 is TGTGCCAGCAGCTCGGAGGGGGGGGTAGCCAACGTCCTGACTTTC.

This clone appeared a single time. CDR3 coding DNA: TGTGCCTGGACCCTCGGGGGATTATGGGGCTACACCTTC. Translating gives CAWTLGGLWGYTF. This chain joins TRBV30 and TRBJ1-2, with D possibly matching TRBD1 (5 bases). CDR1 and CDR2 (germline): GTSNPN, SVGIG (reference sequence). The ends were cut back, 4 bases at V and 8 bases at J, with 17 bases in the middle. The CDR3 has 13 residues.

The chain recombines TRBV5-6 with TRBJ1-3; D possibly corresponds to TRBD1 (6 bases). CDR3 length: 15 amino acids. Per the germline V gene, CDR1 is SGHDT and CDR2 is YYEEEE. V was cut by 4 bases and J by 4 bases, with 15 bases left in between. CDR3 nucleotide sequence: TGTGCCAGCAGCCAAAAGACAGGAGACGGAAACACCATATATTTT. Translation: CASSQKTGDGNTIYF. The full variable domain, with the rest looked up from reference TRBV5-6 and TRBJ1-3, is DAGVTQSPTHLIKTRGQQVTLRCSPKSGHDTVSWYQQALGQGPQFIFQYYEEEERQRGNFPDRFSGHQFPNYSSELNVNALLLGDSALYLCASSQKTGDGNTIYFGEGSWLTVV.

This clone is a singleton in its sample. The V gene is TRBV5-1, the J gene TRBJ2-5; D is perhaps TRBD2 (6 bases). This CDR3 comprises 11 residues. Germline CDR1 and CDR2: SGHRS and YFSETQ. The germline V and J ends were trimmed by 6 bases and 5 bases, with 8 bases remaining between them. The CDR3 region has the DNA TGCGCCAGCAAGGAGGGGGAGACCCAGTACTTC. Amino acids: CASKEGETQYF.

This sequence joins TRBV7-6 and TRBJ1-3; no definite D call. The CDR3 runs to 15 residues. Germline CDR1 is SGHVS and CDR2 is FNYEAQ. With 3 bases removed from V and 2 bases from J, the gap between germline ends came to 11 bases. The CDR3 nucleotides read TGTGCCAGCAGCTTGGACTCCCGGCCTGGAAACACCATATATTTT. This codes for CASSLDSRPGNTIYF.

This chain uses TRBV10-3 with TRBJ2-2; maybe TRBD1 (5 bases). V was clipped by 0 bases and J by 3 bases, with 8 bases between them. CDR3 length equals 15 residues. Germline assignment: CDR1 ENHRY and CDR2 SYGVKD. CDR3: CAISESTGDTGELFF. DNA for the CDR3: TGTGCCATCAGTGAGTCAACAGGAGACACCGGGGAGCTGTTTTTT.

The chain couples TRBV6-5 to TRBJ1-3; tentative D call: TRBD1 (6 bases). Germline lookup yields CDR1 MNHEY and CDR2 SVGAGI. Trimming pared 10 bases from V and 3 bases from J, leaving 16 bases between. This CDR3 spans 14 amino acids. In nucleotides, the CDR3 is TGTGCCACCAAAAGACAGGCGGATGGAAACACCATATATTTT. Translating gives CATKRQADGNTIYF.

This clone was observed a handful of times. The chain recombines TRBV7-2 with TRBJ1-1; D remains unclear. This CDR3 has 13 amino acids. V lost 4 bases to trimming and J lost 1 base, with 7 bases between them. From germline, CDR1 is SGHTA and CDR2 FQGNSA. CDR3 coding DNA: TGTGCCAGCAGCTCCCTCGGGAACACTGAAGCTTTCTTT. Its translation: CASSSLGNTEAFF.

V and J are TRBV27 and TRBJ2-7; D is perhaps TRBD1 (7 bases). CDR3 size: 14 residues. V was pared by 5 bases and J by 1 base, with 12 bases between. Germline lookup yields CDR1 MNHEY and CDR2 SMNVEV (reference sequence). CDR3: CASSSQGGSYEQYF. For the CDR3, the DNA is TGTGCCAGCAGTAGCCAGGGGGGTTCCTACGAGCAGTACTTC.

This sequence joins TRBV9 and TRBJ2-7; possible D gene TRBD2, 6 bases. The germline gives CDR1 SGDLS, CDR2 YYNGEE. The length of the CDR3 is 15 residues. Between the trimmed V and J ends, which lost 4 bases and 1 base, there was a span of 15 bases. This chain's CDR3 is CASSPGDFRSYEQYF. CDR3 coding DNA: TGTGCCAGCAGCCCCGGGGACTTCCGATCCTACGAGCAGTACTTC.

CDR3 residues: CASSEVGDRGNQPQHF. The CDR3 DNA reads as TGTGCCAGCAGTGAAGTTGGGGACAGGGGCAATCAGCCCCAGCATTTT. The rearrangement joins TRBV6-1 to TRBJ1-5, with TRBD1 matching over 9 bases. The CDR3 covers 16 residues. J lost 2 bases, V lost 1 base, and 3 bases had no gene match. The germline V gene encodes CDR1 MNHNS and CDR2 SASEGT.

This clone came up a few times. CDR3 in amino acids: CASSPLAETNTGELFF. As DNA, the CDR3 is TGCGCCAGCAGCCCACTAGCGGAGACGAACACCGGGGAGCTGTTTTTT. The V call is TRBV4-1, the J call TRBJ2-2, with TRBD2 matching over 8 bases. J gave up 0 bases and V 4 bases, and 4 bases lay outside the gene matches. CDR3 length equals 16 residues. The germline V gene has CDR1 MGHRA and CDR2 YSYEKL.

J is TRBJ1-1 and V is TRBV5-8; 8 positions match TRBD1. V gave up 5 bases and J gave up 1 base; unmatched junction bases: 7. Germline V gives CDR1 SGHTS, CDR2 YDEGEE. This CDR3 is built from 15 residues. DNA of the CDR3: TGTGCCAGCAGGACCCTTACAGGGGGGAACACTGAAGCTTTCTTT. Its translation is CASRTLTGGNTEAFF.